One sample yielded the 24 T cell receptor beta chains listed below, sequenced in a study of PD-1 blockade in classical Hodgkin lymphoma. Patients all relapsed after autologous stem cell transplantation, and there was variation in brentuximab vedotin exposure. Measured with immunoSEQ multiplex PCR; TCRdb has only the in-frame clones, and not every one. This repertoire shows 75,000 to 100,000 clones, roughly four fifths found once; its top ten account for approximately 15%. The specimen was peripheral blood mononuclear cells (PBMCs), collected before the second cycle of nivolumab. The receptor set was obtained from a human donor with classical Hodgkin lymphoma.

The V and J genes are TRBV6-5 and TRBJ1-3; possibly TRBD1 for D (5 bases). CDR1 is MNHEY, CDR2 SVGAGI, per germline. With 0 bases removed from V and 6 bases from J, the gap between germline ends came to 9 bases. This CDR3 has 14 residues. For the CDR3, the DNA is TGTGCCAGCAGTTACTCCGGGGGTACAAACACCATATATTTT. Amino acids: CASSYSGGTNTIYF.

This clone has only one observation. This rearrangement joins TRBV14 to TRBJ1-2; no clear D. The CDR3 loop spans 13 amino acids. Germline V gene lookup returns CDR1 SGHDN and CDR2 FVKESK. The V gene lost 0 bases and the J gene lost 5 bases, with 7 bases spanning the gap. In nucleotides, the CDR3 is TGTGCCAGCAGCCAAGATTGGCGTTATGGCTACACCTTC. This gives the protein CASSQDWRYGYTF.

This clone is classed as medium-sized. This sequence joins TRBV7-9 and TRBJ1-2; D is undetermined. CDR3 size: 12 residues. The V gene's germline CDR1 is SEHNR and CDR2 FQNEAQ (reference sequence). V gave up 4 bases and J gave up 5 bases, with 8 bases separating them. The chain's CDR3 is CASSSIEYGYTF. For the CDR3, the DNA is TGTGCCAGCAGCTCTATTGAATATGGCTACACCTTC. Using reference TRBV7-9 and TRBJ1-2 for the parts outside the CDR3, the full variable domain is DTGVSQNPRHKITKRGQNVTFRCDPISEHNRLYWYRQTLGQGPEFLTYFQNEAQLEKSRLLSDRFSAERPKGSFSTLEIQRTEQGDSAMYLCASSSIEYGYTFGSGTRLTVV.

The chain combines TRBV1 with TRBJ2-2. TRBV1 is designated a pseudogene. CDR3 length: 16 residues. The CDR3 loop is CTSSNVPYRVTGELFF. The CDR3 nucleotides are TGCACCAGCAGCAACGTCCCCTATAGGGTCACCGGGGAGCTGTTTTTT.

This chain joins TRBV14 and TRBJ1-1, with no clear D. Trimming took 2 bases from V and 2 from J, leaving 6 bases between them. CDR1 and CDR2 from the germline V gene are SGHDN and FVKESK. The CDR3 has 13 amino acids. CDR3 coding DNA: TGTGCCAGCAGCCAATATCTAAACACTGAAGCTTTCTTT. Translating gives CASSQYLNTEAFF.

The V and J genes are TRBV6-5 and TRBJ2-1; D may be TRBD2 (6 bases). This CDR3 region has 14 residues. V was clipped by 2 bases and J by 9 bases, with 14 bases between them. Germline V gene sequence: CDR1 MNHEY, CDR2 SVGAGI. The CDR3 here is CASSYQTTSFEQFF. The CDR3 DNA reads TGTGCCAGCAGTTACCAAACCACTAGCTTTGAGCAGTTCTTC.

V usage is TRBV27 and J usage is TRBJ2-3; the match to TRBD1 covers 11 bases. CDR3 size: 18 residues. CDR1 and CDR2 from the germline V gene are MNHEY and SMNVEV (reference sequence). The trim removed 2 bases at V and 3 bases at J, leaving 10 bases unmatched. The CDR3 bases are TGTGCCAGCAGTTTACAATTGCCCGGGACAGGGGGTACAGATACGCAGTATTTT. This translates into CASSLQLPGTGGTDTQYF.

The chain's CDR3 is CASSGGPGAEAFF. The CDR3 DNA is TGTGCCTCGAGCGGCGGTCCGGGGGCTGAAGCTTTCTTT. V and J are TRBV10-3 and TRBJ1-1, with D perhaps TRBD1 (5 bases). In germline, CDR1 is ENHRY, CDR2 SYGVKD. V lost 11 bases, J lost 6 bases, and 19 bases lay in between. This CDR3 contains 13 residues.

The chain couples TRBV5-1 to TRBJ1-4; D is possibly TRBD1 (5 bases). With 0 bases removed from V and 8 bases from J, the gap between germline ends came to 14 bases. Looked up from germline, CDR1 is SGHRS and CDR2 is YFSETQ. The CDR3 is 15 residues long. The CDR3 DNA reads TGCGCCAGCAGCTTGGGGCCGCAAGGGGAAGAAAAACTGTTTTTT. This codes for CASSLGPQGEEKLFF.

The chain has TRBV19 and TRBJ2-3, with 10 bases matching TRBD2. CDR3 length equals 15 residues. CDR1 and CDR2 (germline): LNHDA, SQIVND (reference sequence). Unmatched junction bases numbered 0, after V lost 2 bases and J lost 1 base. The CDR3: CASSITSGGTDTQYF. For the CDR3, the DNA is TGTGCCAGTAGTATAACTAGCGGGGGCACAGATACGCAGTATTTT.

The chain uses TRBV11-2 and TRBJ1-4, with 9 bases identical to TRBD1. V trimming: 0 bases; J trimming: 8 bases; junction bases outside the gene matches: 7. The CDR3 sequence is 16 residues long. CDR1 is SGHAT and CDR2 is FQNNGV in the germline V gene. In nucleotides, the CDR3 is TGTGCCAGCAGCTTAGATCTGGGGACAGGGTTCGAAAAACTGTTTTTT. Amino acids: CASSLDLGTGFEKLFF.

This sequence joins TRBV10-3 and TRBJ2-1, with 14 bases identical to TRBD2. Germline V gene lookup returns CDR1 ENHRY and CDR2 SYGVKD. Losses at the gene ends were 3 bases for V and 1 base for J; bases not matched to a gene: 8. The CDR3 spans 19 residues. The DNA for the CDR3 is TGTGCCATCAGTGATACACGGGGACTAGCGGGGGATTCCTACAATGAGCAGTTCTTC. Amino acids: CAISDTRGLAGDSYNEQFF.

The V call is TRBV7-8, the J call TRBJ1-2; D might be TRBD1 (6 bases). The germline CDR1 and CDR2 sequences are SGHVS and FQNEAQ. V lost 5 bases and J 2 bases, leaving 9 bases between the germline ends. This CDR3 is built from 13 residues. The DNA of the CDR3 is TGTGCCAGCAGCCCGGACAGAAACTATGGCTACACCTTC. Its translation: CASSPDRNYGYTF. The full variable domain, rest sourced from reference TRBV7-8 and TRBJ1-2, is GAGVSQSPRYKVAKRGQDVALRCDPISGHVSLFWYQQALGQGPEFLTYFQNEAQLDKSGLPSDRFFAERPEGSVSTLKIQRTQQEDSAVYLCASSPDRNYGYTFGSGTRLTVV.

The V gene is TRBV19, the J gene TRBJ2-5; 8 nucleotides agree with TRBD1. The better agreement between TRBJ2-7 and the DNA end casts doubt on the J call. The CDR3 has 15 residues. Germline values: CDR1 LNHDA, CDR2 SQIVND (reference sequence). The DNA for the CDR3 is TGTGCCAGTAGTTCCTCGACAGGGGCTACGATCGAGCAGTACTTC. This translates into CASSSSTGATIEQYF.

V and J are TRBV7-9 and TRBJ2-5; tentative D call: TRBD1 (6 bases). CDR1 and CDR2 (germline): SEHNR, FQNEAQ (reference sequence). Trimming pared 4 bases from V and 1 base from J, leaving 16 bases between. This CDR3 spans 16 amino acids. The CDR3 nucleotides are TGTGCCAGCAGCTGGATCGTGATAGGGGGCCAAGAGACCCAGTACTTC. This translates into CASSWIVIGGQETQYF.

Only one count was recorded for this clone. This chain uses TRBV9 with TRBJ2-1, with TRBD2 identical over 12 bases. Germline CDR1 SGDLS, CDR2 YYNGEE. V was pared by 4 bases and J by 5 bases, with 4 bases of the junction left unmatched. The CDR3 sequence is 15 residues long. CDR3 in DNA: TGTGCCAGCAGCCCACGGACTAGCGGGAACAATGAGCAGTTCTTC. Translating it yields CASSPRTSGNNEQFF.

This rearrangement joins TRBV10-3 to TRBJ1-3; D ambiguous. Germline CDR1 reads ENHRY; CDR2 reads SYGVKD. The V and J ends lost 4 bases and 2 bases respectively, with 9 bases between them. CDR3 size: 14 residues. The chain's CDR3 is CAISATGTGNTIYF. The CDR3 DNA is TGTGCCATCAGTGCAACCGGAACTGGAAACACCATATATTTT.

This clone turned up a few times. The CDR3 DNA reads TGTGCCAGCAGTCCTCAGCAGGGTGAAGCTTTCTTT. Its protein is CASSPQQGEAFF. V gene TRBV28 combines with J gene TRBJ1-1, with D perhaps matching TRBD1 (5 bases). The CDR3 extends over 12 amino acids. Germline V gives CDR1 MDHEN, CDR2 SYDVKM. Between the trimmed V and J ends, which lost 5 bases and 7 bases, there was a span of 11 bases.

The chain carries TRBV29-1 and TRBJ2-3; D gene unclear. This CDR3 region has 15 residues. Germline CDR1 reads SQVTM; CDR2 reads ANQGSEA. V was pared by 1 base and J by 4 bases, with 15 bases between. The CDR3 region is CSVEVGPFGADTQYF. In DNA form, the CDR3 reads TGCAGCGTTGAAGTGGGCCCCTTTGGTGCAGATACGCAGTATTTT.

The J gene is TRBJ2-5, the V gene TRBV4-2; D unresolved. This CDR3 has 13 amino acids. V dropped 1 base and J dropped 0 bases, with 3 bases sitting between them. CDR1 and CDR2 from the germline V gene are LGHNA and YNFKEQ. The CDR3 sequence is CASSQGDQETQYF. The CDR3 coding sequence is TGTGCCAGCAGCCAAGGGGACCAAGAGACCCAGTACTTC.

The V gene is TRBV7-6, the J gene TRBJ2-2; D is unclear. Trimming removed 1 base from V and 4 bases from J, with 7 bases in between. Germline CDR1 is SGHVS and CDR2 is FNYEAQ. This CDR3 spans 14 amino acids. CDR3 bases: TGTGCCAGCAGCTTAGTTCCCCGCACCGGGGAGCTGTTTTTT. This translates into CASSLVPRTGELFF.

This chain uses TRBV5-1 with TRBJ1-1; unclear D gene. The CDR3 is 14 amino acids. Trimming shortened V by 0 bases and J by 3 bases, and 9 bases separated the two germline ends. CDR1 and CDR2 from the germline V gene are SGHRS and YFSETQ. CDR3 sequence: CASSLGEAYTEAFF. The DNA for the CDR3 is TGCGCCAGCAGCTTGGGTGAGGCTTACACTGAAGCTTTCTTT. Looking up the rest from reference TRBV5-1 and TRBJ1-1 gives the full variable domain: KAGVTQTPRYLIKTRGQQVTLSCSPISGHRSVSWYQQTPGQGLQFLFEYFSETQRNKGNFPGRFSGRQFSNSRSEMNVSTLELGDSALYLCASSLGEAYTEAFFGQGTRLTVV.

The chain links TRBV11-2 to TRBJ2-5; TRBD2 might be the D (6 bases). The V end lost 4 bases, the J end lost 5 bases, and 17 bases lay between the germline ends. The germline CDR1 and CDR2 sequences are SGHAT and FQNNGV. The CDR3 contains 15 residues. This chain's CDR3 is CASSSPGTAEETQYF. Written as DNA, the CDR3 is TGTGCCAGCAGCTCCCCCGGGACTGCTGAGGAGACCCAGTACTTC.

The CDR3 DNA sequence: TGTGCCAGCAGCCGTCCCTTTAGACTAGCGGGAACCTACAATGAGCAGTTCTTC. Its translation: CASSRPFRLAGTYNEQFF. The chain employs TRBV7-9 and TRBJ2-1, with TRBD2 matching over 11 bases. The trim removed 5 bases at V and 2 bases at J, leaving 11 bases unmatched. CDR1 and CDR2 from the germline V gene are SEHNR and FQNEAQ (reference sequence). The CDR3 loop spans 18 amino acids.